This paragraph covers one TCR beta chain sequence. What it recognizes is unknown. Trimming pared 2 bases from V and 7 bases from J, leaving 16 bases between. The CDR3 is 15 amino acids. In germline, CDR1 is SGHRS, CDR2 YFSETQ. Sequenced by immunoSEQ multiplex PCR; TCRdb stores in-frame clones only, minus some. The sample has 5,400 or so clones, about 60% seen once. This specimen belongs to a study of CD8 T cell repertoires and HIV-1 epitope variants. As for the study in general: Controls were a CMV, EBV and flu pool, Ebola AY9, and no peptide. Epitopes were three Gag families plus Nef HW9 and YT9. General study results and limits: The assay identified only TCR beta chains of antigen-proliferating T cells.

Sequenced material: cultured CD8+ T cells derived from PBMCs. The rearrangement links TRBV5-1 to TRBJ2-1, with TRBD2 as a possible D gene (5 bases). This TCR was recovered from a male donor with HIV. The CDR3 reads CASSFTAQEENEQFF. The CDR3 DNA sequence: TGCGCCAGCAGCTTCACAGCCCAGGAGGAGAATGAGCAGTTCTTC.